The 18 T cell receptor beta chains in this list originate from one sample, sequenced in a study of blood T cell repertoires in COVID-19. TCRdb's table, derived via immunoSEQ multiplex PCR, lists solely in-frame clones and lacks some. The table includes 300,000 to 400,000 clones, 80% to 90% detected once. The specimen was peripheral blood. These receptor sequences come from a man aged 25-45 years with COVID-19, enrolled during active disease.

J is TRBJ2-5 and V is TRBV18, with TRBD1 matching over 9 bases. The CDR3 runs 17 residues. CDR1 and CDR2 (germline): KGHSH, LQKENI. J gave up 0 bases and V 5 bases, and 10 bases lay outside the gene matches. CDR3: CASSSTIRTGDQETQYF. CDR3 bases: TGTGCCAGCTCATCTACTATCCGGACAGGGGACCAAGAGACCCAGTACTTC.

This chain uses TRBV21-1 with TRBJ2-2; the table assigns TRBD1, which was not confirmed against the DNA. TRBV21-1 is termed a pseudogene. This CDR3 region has 16 residues. CDR3: CASSNGGHKNTGELFF. The CDR3 DNA follows: TGTGCCAGCAGCAATGGTGGCCACAAGAACACCGGGGAGCTGTTTTTT.

V and J are TRBV5-6 and TRBJ2-5, with 15 bases fitting TRBD2. CDR1 is SGHDT, CDR2 YYEEEE, per germline. The CDR3 spans 16 residues. Trimming removed 3 bases from V and 4 bases from J; junction bases left unmatched: 4. CDR3 DNA: TGTGCCAGCAGCTATGGGACTAGCGGGGGGATAGAGACCCAGTACTTC. The encoded protein is CASSYGTSGGIETQYF. The full variable domain, with the rest looked up from reference TRBV5-6 and TRBJ2-5, is DAGVTQSPTHLIKTRGQQVTLRCSPKSGHDTVSWYQQALGQGPQFIFQYYEEEERQRGNFPDRFSGHQFPNYSSELNVNALLLGDSALYLCASSYGTSGGIETQYFGPGTRLLVL.

The chain links TRBV11-2 to TRBJ1-3; no reliable D call. V was shortened by 4 bases and J by 0 bases, with 13 bases between the two germline ends. The CDR3 extends over 16 amino acids. Germline CDR1 is SGHAT and CDR2 is FQNNGV. The CDR3 loop reads CASSSRSASSGNTIYF. The DNA of the CDR3 is TGTGCCAGCAGCTCTCGGAGCGCCAGCTCTGGAAACACCATATATTTT.

The chain combines TRBV30 with TRBJ2-7, with 12 bases matching TRBD1. V shed 4 bases, J shed 4 bases, and the junction held 11 bases outside the gene matches. There are 16 residues in the CDR3. From germline, CDR1 is GTSNPN and CDR2 SVGIG (reference sequence). The CDR3 bases are TGTGCCTGGACCAACCCGACGGGACAGGGGGCTTACGAGCAGTACTTC. Residues: CAWTNPTGQGAYEQYF.

The chain uses TRBV11-1 and TRBJ2-7, with 14 bases matching TRBD2. CDR3 length: 15 amino acids. CDR1 is SGHAT and CDR2 is FQDESV in the germline V gene (reference sequence). Germline trimming cut 2 bases from V and 6 bases from J; bases unmatched to any gene: 3. CDR3 nucleotide sequence: TGTGCCAGCAGCTTATGGGGACTAGCGGGAGCCGAGCAGTACTTC. Its protein is CASSLWGLAGAEQYF.

This clone was recorded once. The chain joins TRBV18 to TRBJ1-4, with TRBD1 identical over 8 bases. The V gene's germline CDR1 is KGHSH and CDR2 LQKENI. This CDR3 comprises 14 residues. J gave up 4 bases and V 6 bases, and 4 bases lay outside the gene matches. In nucleotides, the CDR3 is TGTGCCAGCTCCTTCGGACAGGGTAATGAAAAACTGTTTTTT. Translation gives CASSFGQGNEKLFF. Variable domain in full (rest from reference TRBV18 and TRBJ1-4): NAGVMQNPRHLVRRRGQEARLRCSPMKGHSHVYWYRQLPEEGLKFMVYLQKENIIDESGMPKERFSAEFPKEGPSILRIQQVVRGDSAAYFCASSFGQGNEKLFFGSGTQLSVL.

This sequence joins TRBV30 and TRBJ2-2; 7 nucleotides match TRBD1. The CDR3 contains 16 residues. CDR1 is GTSNPN, CDR2 SVGIG, per germline (reference sequence). V lost 8 bases, J lost 2 bases, and 14 bases stayed unmatched. CDR3 in amino acids: CAGLLRGQSNTGELFF. Here the CDR3 DNA reads TGTGCCGGACTGCTTAGGGGACAGTCAAACACCGGGGAGCTGTTTTTT.

The rearrangement links TRBV9 to TRBJ2-5; 7 nucleotides match TRBD1. This CDR3 comprises 15 residues. The V gene end was trimmed by 4 bases and the J gene end by 1 base; junction bases not matched to a gene: 7. Germline V gene lookup returns CDR1 SGDLS and CDR2 YYNGEE. Here the CDR3 reads CASSPQTGPQETQYF. CDR3 coding DNA: TGTGCCAGCAGCCCGCAGACAGGGCCCCAAGAGACCCAGTACTTC. Supplemented by reference TRBV9 and TRBJ2-5, the full variable domain reads DSGVTQTPKHLITATGQRVTLRCSPRSGDLSVYWYQQSLDQGLQFLIQYYNGEERAKGNILERFSAQQFPDLHSELNLSSLELGDSALYFCASSPQTGPQETQYFGPGTRLLVL.

The chain carries TRBV29-1 and TRBJ2-1; tentatively, D is TRBD1 (5 bases). The V end lost 4 bases, the J end lost 5 bases, and 15 bases lay between the germline ends. This CDR3 has 14 amino acids. Germline V lookup: CDR1 SQVTM, CDR2 ANQGSEA. CDR3 nucleotides: TGCAGCGTTGTATGGGCAGGGATCGACAATGAGCAGTTCTTC. This translates into CSVVWAGIDNEQFF.

The rearrangement uses TRBV4-2 and TRBJ1-3; D call uncertain. The CDR3 totals 15 residues. Germline CDR1 reads LGHNA; CDR2 reads YNFKEQ. The V end lost 1 base, the J end lost 2 bases, and 9 bases lay between the germline ends. CDR3 nucleotides: TGTGCCAGCAGCCAAGTACGAGGGCCTGGAAACACCATATATTTT. Amino acid sequence: CASSQVRGPGNTIYF.

The CDR3 protein is CASSPAGGVSDTQYF. The CDR3 bases are TGTGCCAGCAGTCCAGCAGGGGGCGTATCAGATACGCAGTATTTT. V and J are TRBV28 and TRBJ2-3, with 8 nucleotides matching TRBD1. CDR3 length: 15 amino acids. Germline assignment: CDR1 MDHEN and CDR2 SYDVKM. Trimming cost V 5 bases and J 4 bases; bases outside gene matches: 8.

The V call is TRBV9, the J call TRBJ2-2; 16 bases align to TRBD2. The CDR3 runs 18 residues. Germline V gene lookup returns CDR1 SGDLS and CDR2 YYNGEE. The V and J ends lost 2 bases and 2 bases, in that order; junction bases with no gene match: 3. The CDR3 sequence: CASSVGTSGRVNTGELFF. CDR3 DNA sequence: TGTGCCAGCAGCGTCGGGACTAGCGGGAGGGTTAACACCGGGGAGCTGTTTTTT.

The chain carries TRBV30 and TRBJ2-5, with 9 bases fitting TRBD2. Trimming took 0 bases from V and 2 from J; bases not matched to a gene: 4. CDR1 is GTSNPN and CDR2 is SVGIG in the germline V gene (reference sequence). This CDR3 comprises 15 residues. CDR3 bases: TGTGCCTGGAGTGTGGGAGCGGGAGGACAAGAGACCCAGTACTTC. This translates into CAWSVGAGGQETQYF.

This clone appeared a single time. V gene TRBV28 combines with J gene TRBJ1-5, with 8 bases fitting TRBD1. Germline V gene data show CDR1 as MDHEN and CDR2 as SYDVKM. This CDR3 spans 16 amino acids. J was trimmed by 0 bases and V by 7 bases; bases with no gene match: 8. The CDR3 is CASTRTGTYSNQPQHF. CDR3 nucleotides: TGTGCCAGCACCAGGACAGGGACTTATAGCAATCAGCCCCAGCATTTT.

The chain has TRBV5-4 and TRBJ2-5, with 7 bases fitting TRBD1. The CDR3 has 14 residues. The J segment lost 4 bases and the V segment lost 1 base, leaving 4 bases of the junction unmatched. Germline V gene lookup returns CDR1 SGHNT and CDR2 YYREEE (reference sequence). The CDR3 reads CASSLKGATETQYF. In nucleotides, the CDR3 is TGTGCCAGCAGCTTGAAGGGGGCAACAGAGACCCAGTACTTC.

The chain recombines TRBV18 with TRBJ1-3; D is undetermined. Trimming cost V 3 bases and J 0 bases, with 6 bases left between them. The length of the CDR3 is 14 residues. CDR1 and CDR2 (germline): KGHSH, LQKENI. In DNA form, the CDR3 reads TGTGCCAGCTCACCGGGCAGCTCTGGAAACACCATATATTTT. It specifies CASSPGSSGNTIYF.

The V call is TRBV19, the J call TRBJ2-1; D possibly corresponds to TRBD2 (7 bases). Trimming took 0 bases from V and 2 from J, leaving 14 bases between them. Per the germline V gene, CDR1 is LNHDA and CDR2 is SQIVND (reference sequence). The CDR3 covers 17 residues. The DNA for the CDR3 is TGTGCCAGTAGTATAGAAGGGGGGGGCCCCCCCTACAATGAGCAGTTCTTC. This sequence encodes CASSIEGGGPPYNEQFF.